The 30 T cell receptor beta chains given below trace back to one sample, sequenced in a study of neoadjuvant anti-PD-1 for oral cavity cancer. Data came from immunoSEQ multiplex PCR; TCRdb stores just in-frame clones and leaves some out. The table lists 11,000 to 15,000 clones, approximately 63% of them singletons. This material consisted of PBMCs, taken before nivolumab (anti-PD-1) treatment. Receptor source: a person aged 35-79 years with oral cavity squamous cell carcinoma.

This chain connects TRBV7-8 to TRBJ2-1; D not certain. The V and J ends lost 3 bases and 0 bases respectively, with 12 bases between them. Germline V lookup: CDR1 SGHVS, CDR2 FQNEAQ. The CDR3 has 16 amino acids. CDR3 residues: CASSFTIEYSYNEQFF. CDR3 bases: TGTGCCAGCAGCTTTACCATCGAATACTCCTACAATGAGCAGTTCTTC.

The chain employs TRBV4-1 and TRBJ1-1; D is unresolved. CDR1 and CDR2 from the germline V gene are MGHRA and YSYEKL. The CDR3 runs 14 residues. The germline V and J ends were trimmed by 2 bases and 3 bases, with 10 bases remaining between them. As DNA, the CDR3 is TGCGCCAGCAGCCAATCAACTCCTCACACTGAAGCTTTCTTT. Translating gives CASSQSTPHTEAFF.

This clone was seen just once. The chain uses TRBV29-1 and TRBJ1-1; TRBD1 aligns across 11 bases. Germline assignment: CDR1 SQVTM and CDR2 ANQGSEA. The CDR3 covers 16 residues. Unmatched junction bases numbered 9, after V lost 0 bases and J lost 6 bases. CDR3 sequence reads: CSVEEGTGGLRAEAFF. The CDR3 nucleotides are TGCAGCGTTGAAGAGGGGACAGGGGGATTAAGGGCTGAAGCTTTCTTT.

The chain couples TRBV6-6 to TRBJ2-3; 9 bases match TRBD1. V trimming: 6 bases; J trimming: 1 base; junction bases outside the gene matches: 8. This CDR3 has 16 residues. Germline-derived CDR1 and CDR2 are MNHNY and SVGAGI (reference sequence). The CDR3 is CASRKDRGIGTDTQYF. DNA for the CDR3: TGTGCCAGCAGGAAGGACAGGGGAATAGGCACAGATACGCAGTATTTT.

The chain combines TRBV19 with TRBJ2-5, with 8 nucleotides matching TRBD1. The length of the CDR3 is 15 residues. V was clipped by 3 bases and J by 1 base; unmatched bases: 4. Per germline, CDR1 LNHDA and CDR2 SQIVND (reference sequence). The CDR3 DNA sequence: TGTGCCAGTAGTATTAGGGACAGGCCCCAAGAGACCCAGTACTTC. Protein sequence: CASSIRDRPQETQYF.

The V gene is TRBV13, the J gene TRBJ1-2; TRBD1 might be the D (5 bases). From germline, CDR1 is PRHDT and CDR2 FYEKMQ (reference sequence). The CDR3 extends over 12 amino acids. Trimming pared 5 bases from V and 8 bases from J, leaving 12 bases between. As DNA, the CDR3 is TGTGCCAGCAGCCTCCTCGGGGGAGGCTACACCTTC. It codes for CASSLLGGGYTF. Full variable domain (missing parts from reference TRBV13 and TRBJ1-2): AAGVIQSPRHLIKEKRETATLKCYPIPRHDTVYWYQQGPGQDPQFLISFYEKMQSDKGSIPDRFSAQQFSDYHSELNMSSLELGDSALYFCASSLLGGGYTFGSGTRLTVV.

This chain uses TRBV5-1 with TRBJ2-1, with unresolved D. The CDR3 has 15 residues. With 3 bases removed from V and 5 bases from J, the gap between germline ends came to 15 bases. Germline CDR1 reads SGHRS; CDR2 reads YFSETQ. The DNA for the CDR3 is TGCGCCAGCAGCTCCCTGGGCAGGATCGACAATGAGCAGTTCTTC. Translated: CASSSLGRIDNEQFF.

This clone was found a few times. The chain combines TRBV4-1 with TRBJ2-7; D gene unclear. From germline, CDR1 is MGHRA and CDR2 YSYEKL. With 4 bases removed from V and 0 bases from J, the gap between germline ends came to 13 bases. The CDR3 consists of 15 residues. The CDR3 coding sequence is TGCGCCAGCAGCCTTCAAAAGGGAAGCTCCTACGAGCAGTACTTC. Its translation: CASSLQKGSSYEQYF.

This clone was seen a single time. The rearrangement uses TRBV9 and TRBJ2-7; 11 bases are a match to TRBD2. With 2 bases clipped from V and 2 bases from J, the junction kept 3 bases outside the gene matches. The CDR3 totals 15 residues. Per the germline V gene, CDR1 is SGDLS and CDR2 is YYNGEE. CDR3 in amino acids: CASSVGTSGPYEQYF. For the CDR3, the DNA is TGTGCCAGCAGCGTTGGGACTAGCGGCCCCTACGAGCAGTACTTC.

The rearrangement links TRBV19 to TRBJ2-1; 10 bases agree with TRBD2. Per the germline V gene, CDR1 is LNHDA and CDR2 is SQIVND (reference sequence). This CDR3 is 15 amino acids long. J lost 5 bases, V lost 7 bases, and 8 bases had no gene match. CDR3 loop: CASTASGSGDNEQFF. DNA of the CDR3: TGTGCCAGTACCGCTAGCGGGAGTGGCGACAATGAGCAGTTCTTC.

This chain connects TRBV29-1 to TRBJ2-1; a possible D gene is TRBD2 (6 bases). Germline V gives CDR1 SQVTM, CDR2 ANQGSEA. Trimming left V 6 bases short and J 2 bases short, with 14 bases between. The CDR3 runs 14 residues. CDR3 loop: CSVGRGGTYNEQFF. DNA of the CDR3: TGCAGCGTGGGACGGGGAGGCACCTACAATGAGCAGTTCTTC.

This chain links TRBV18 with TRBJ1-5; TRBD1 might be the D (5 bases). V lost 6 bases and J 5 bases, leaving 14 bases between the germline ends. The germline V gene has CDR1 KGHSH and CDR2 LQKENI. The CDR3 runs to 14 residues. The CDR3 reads CASSFQGPDQPQHF. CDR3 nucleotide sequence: TGTGCCAGCTCGTTCCAGGGCCCGGATCAGCCCCAGCATTTT.

CDR3 loop: CASSLEGYSYNSPLHF. The CDR3 nucleotides are TGTGCCAGCAGCTTGGAGGGGTACTCCTATAATTCACCCCTCCACTTT. The genes are TRBV5-5 and TRBJ1-6; the D gene is possibly TRBD1 (5 bases). The CDR3 consists of 16 residues. The germline gives CDR1 SGHKS, CDR2 YYEKEE (reference sequence). V lost 0 bases to trimming and J lost 0 bases, with 7 bases between them.

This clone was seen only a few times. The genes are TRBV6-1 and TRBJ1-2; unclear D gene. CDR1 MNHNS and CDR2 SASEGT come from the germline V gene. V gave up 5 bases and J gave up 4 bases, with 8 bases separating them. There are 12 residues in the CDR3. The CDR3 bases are TGTGCCAGCAGTTATAAGGGCTATGGCTACACCTTC. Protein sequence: CASSYKGYGYTF.

This CDR3 is CASSVLRIGGQPQHF. CDR3 in DNA: TGTGCCAGCAGTGTTTTGAGGATCGGAGGGCAGCCCCAGCATTTT. The V and J genes are TRBV6-1 and TRBJ1-5; D unresolved. This CDR3 has 15 residues. With 4 bases removed from V and 7 bases from J, the gap between germline ends came to 17 bases. Germline CDR1 is MNHNS and CDR2 is SASEGT.

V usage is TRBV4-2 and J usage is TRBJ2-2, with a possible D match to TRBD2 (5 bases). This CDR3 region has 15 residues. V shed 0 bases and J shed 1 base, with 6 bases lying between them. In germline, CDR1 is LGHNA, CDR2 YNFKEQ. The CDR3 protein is CASSQDRGNTGELFF. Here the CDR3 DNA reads TGTGCCAGCAGCCAAGACCGGGGGAACACCGGGGAGCTGTTTTTT.

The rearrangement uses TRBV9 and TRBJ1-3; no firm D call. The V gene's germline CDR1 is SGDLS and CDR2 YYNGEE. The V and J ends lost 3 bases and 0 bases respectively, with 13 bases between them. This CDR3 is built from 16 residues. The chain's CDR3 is CASSALMKSSGNTIYF. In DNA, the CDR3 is TGTGCCAGCAGCGCCCTTATGAAAAGCTCTGGAAACACCATATATTTT.

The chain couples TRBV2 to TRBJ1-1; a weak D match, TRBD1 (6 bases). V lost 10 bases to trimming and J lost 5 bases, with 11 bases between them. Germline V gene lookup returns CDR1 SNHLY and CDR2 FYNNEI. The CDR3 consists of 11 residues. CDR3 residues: CAISRGTEAFF. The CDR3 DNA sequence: TGTGCCATAAGTAGGGGGACTGAAGCTTTCTTT.

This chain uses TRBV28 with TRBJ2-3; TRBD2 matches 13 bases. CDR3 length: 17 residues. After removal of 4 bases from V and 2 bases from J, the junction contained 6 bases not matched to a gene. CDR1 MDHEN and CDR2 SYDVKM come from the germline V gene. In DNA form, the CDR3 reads TGTGCCAGCAGTTCACAACTAGCGGGAGGGTACACAGATACGCAGTATTTT. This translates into CASSSQLAGGYTDTQYF.

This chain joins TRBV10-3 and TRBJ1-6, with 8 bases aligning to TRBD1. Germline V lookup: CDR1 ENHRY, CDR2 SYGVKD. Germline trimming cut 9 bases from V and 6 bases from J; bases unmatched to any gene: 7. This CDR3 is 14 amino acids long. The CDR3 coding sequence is TGTGCCATTTCAGGGGGCGGTGGTAATTCACCCCTCCACTTT. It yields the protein CAISGGGGNSPLHF.

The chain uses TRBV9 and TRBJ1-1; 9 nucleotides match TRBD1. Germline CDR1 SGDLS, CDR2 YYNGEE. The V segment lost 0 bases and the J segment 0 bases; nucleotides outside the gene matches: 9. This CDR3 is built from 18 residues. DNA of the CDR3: TGTGCCAGCAGCGTAGCTACGGGACAGGGAATTCTGAACACTGAAGCTTTCTTT. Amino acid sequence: CASSVATGQGILNTEAFF. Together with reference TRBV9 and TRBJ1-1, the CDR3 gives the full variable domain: DSGVTQTPKHLITATGQRVTLRCSPRSGDLSVYWYQQSLDQGLQFLIQYYNGEERAKGNILERFSAQQFPDLHSELNLSSLELGDSALYFCASSVATGQGILNTEAFFGQGTRLTVV.

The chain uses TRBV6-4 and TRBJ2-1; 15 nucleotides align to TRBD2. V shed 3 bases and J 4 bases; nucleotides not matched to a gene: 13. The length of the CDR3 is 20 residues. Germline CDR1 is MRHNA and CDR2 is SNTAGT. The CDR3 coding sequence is TGTGCCAGCAGTGAACTCATATCGGGACTAGCGGGAGGCATATACAATGAGCAGTTCTTC. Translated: CASSELISGLAGGIYNEQFF.

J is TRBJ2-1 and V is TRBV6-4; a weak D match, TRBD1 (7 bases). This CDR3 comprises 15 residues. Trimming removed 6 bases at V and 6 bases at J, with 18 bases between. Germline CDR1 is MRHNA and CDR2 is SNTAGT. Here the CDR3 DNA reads TGTGCCAGCAGGGCGGGAAGGGGGCAGTTCAATGAGCAGTTCTTC. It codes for CASRAGRGQFNEQFF.

In nucleotides, the CDR3 is TGTGCCAGCAGCCCTGGAGGCCGGGAGACCCAGTACTTC. Its protein is CASSPGGRETQYF. The V gene is TRBV6-1, the J gene TRBJ2-5, with a tentative D call TRBD2 (5 bases). V was shortened by 6 bases and J by 5 bases, with 13 bases between the two germline ends. This CDR3 spans 13 amino acids. The V gene's germline CDR1 is MNHNS and CDR2 SASEGT.

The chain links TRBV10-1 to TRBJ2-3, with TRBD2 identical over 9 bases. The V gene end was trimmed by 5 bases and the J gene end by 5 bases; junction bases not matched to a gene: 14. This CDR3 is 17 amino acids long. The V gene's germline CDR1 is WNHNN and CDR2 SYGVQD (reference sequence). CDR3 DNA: TGCGCCAGCAGTTCGATACCTAGCGGGGTTGAACGAGATACGCAGTATTTT. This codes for CASSSIPSGVERDTQYF.

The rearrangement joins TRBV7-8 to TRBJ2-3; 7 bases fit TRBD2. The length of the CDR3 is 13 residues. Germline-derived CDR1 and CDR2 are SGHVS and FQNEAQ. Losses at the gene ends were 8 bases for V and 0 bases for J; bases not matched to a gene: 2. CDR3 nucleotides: TGTGCCAGCCGGCGGGGGAGCACAGATACGCAGTATTTT. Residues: CASRRGSTDTQYF.

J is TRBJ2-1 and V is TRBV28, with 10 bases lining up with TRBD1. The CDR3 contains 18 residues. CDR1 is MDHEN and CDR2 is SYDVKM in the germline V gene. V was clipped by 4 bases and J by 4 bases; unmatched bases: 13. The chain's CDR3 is CASSSSGTGEGVYNEQFF. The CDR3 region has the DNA TGTGCCAGCAGTTCTTCCGGGACAGGGGAAGGTGTTTACAATGAGCAGTTCTTC.

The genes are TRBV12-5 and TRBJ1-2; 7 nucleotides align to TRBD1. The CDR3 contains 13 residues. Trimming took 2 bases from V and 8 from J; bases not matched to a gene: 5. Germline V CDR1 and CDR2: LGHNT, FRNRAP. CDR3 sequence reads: CASGLIRGQGYTF. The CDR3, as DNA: TGTGCTAGTGGTTTGATAAGGGGGCAGGGCTACACCTTC. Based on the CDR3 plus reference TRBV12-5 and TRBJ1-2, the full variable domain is DARVTQTPRHKVTEMGQEVTMRCQPILGHNTVFWYRQTMMQGLELLAYFRNRAPLDDSGMPKDRFSAEMPDATLATLKIQPSEPRDSAVYFCASGLIRGQGYTFGSGTRLTVV.

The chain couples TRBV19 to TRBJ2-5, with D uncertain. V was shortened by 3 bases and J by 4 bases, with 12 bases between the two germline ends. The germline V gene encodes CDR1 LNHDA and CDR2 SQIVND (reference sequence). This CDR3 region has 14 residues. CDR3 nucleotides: TGTGCCAGTAGTATTTATGGTTCCGGAGAGACCCAGTACTTC. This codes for CASSIYGSGETQYF.

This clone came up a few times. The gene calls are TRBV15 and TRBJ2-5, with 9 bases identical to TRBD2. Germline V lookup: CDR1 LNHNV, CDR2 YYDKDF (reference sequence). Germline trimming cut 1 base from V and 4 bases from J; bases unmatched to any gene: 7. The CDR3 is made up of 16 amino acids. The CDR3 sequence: CATSRVGGTSRETQYF. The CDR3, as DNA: TGTGCCACCAGCAGAGTCGGTGGGACTAGCAGAGAGACCCAGTACTTC.